This T cell receptor (beta chain) was profiled in a study of radiotherapy plus CTLA-4 blockade in lung cancer. Libraries were prepared by immunoSEQ multiplex PCR; TCRdb keeps only in-frame clonotypes and omits some of them. The sample holds tens of thousands of clones, more than 70% seen once. Study findings and constraints: Dynamics of early blood T cell clones, together with interferon-beta, were reportedly the best predictors of response.

Focal radiation and CTLA-4 blockade (ipilimumab) were tested in chemo-refractory metastatic non-small-cell lung cancer patients. Trimming took 5 bases from V and 9 from J; bases not matched to a gene: 4. The CDR3 sequence is 13 residues long. Germline-derived CDR1 and CDR2 are SGHRS and YFSETQ. A single count supports this clone. Its target is unknown. The source was peripheral blood, collected from a patient treated with radiotherapy plus ipilimumab. The V call is TRBV5-1, the J call TRBJ2-1; 11 bases align to TRBD2. The receptor was isolated from a human donor with non-small cell lung cancer whose response to radiotherapy plus ipilimumab could not be evaluated. Some clones in this sample may be carry-over from other donors' samples. The CDR3 coding sequence is TGCGCCAGCAGAATAGCGGGGGGGTTTGAGCAGTTCTTC. It specifies CASRIAGGFEQFF.